Listed below are T cell receptor beta chains from one sample, sequenced in a study of T cell repertoires in cytomegalovirus infection. Using its own MiXCR run on the reads, TCRdb lists one record per CDR3 protein. The sample has some 500,000 distinct CDR3 sequences; under 45% are singletons. Which antigens these TCRs recognize remains unknown. The source material was cultured PBMCs, sampled from culture after CMV antigen stimulation. These receptors were collected from a human donor in good health (CMV status not recorded). Some clones in this sample may be carry-over from other donors' samples. Each CDR3 is given with its conserved first and last residue. A D gene is named only where the DNA matches it firmly. Some rows mark clone size as missing; the rest say once, few, many or name a class of expanded clone.

clone_size	v_call	j_call	d_call	cdr3_nt	cdr3_aa
few	TRBV2	TRBJ2-2	TRBD1	TGTGCCACAGCACTGACAGGGTCGAACACCGGGGAGCTGTTTTTT	CATALTGSNTGELFF
.	TRBV2	TRBJ2-5	.	TGTGCCAGCAGGGATCAACAGGGAAACCAAGAGACCCAGTACTTC	CASRDQQGNQETQYF
once	TRBV13	TRBJ2-1	TRBD2	TGTGCCAGCAGCTTAGAGACGGGAGGTCGGGCAATGGGGCAGTTCTTC	CASSLETGGRAMGQFF
.	TRBV11-3	TRBJ2-1	TRBD1	TGTGCCAGCAGCGTACAGGGGCATAGCTCCTACAATGAGCAGTTCTTC	CASSVQGHSSYNEQFF
.	TRBV5-4	TRBJ2-1	.	TGTGCCAGCAGCGGGGGGCGGGAGCGGGCGAGTTTTGGGGAGCAGTTCTTC	CASSGGRERASFGEQFF
few	TRBV6-2/TRBV6-3	TRBJ2-3	TRBD2	TGTGCCAGCAGATCCCGCCTAGCGGGGAAGGGCGATACGCAGTATTTT	CASRSRLAGKGDTQYF
many	TRBV7-4	TRBJ1-3	.	TGTGCCAGCATCCGAAGCGCGGGGACAAGTGGAAACACCATATATTTT	CASIRSAGTSGNTIYF
few	TRBV6-1	TRBJ2-6	.	TGTGCCAGCAGCACCAGGGGCTCTGGGGCCAACGTCCTGACTTTC	CASSTRGSGANVLTF
.	TRBV7-2	TRBJ1-2	.	TGTGCCAGCAGCTTAGCTTTCGCGGGCTATGGCTACACCTTC	CASSLAFAGYGYTF
few	TRBV5-1	TRBJ2-2	.	TGTGCCAGCAGCCTGGAGGCTGGCACCGGGGAGCTGTTTTTT	CASSLEAGTGELFF
many	TRBV2	TRBJ1-5	.	TGTGCCAGCAGTCGGACAGCCGAGGGACAGCCCCAGCATTTT	CASSRTAEGQPQHF
.	TRBV6-1	TRBJ2-1	.	TGTGCCAGCAGAGGCCGGGGGCCTCCCTACAATGAGCAGTTCTTC	CASRGRGPPYNEQFF
.	TRBV7-8	TRBJ2-5	.	TGTGCCAGCAGCCCCCGACGGACCCAAGAGACCCAGTACTTC	CASSPRRTQETQYF
.	TRBV5-6	TRBJ2-1	TRBD1	TGTGCCAGCAGCCTTAGGGGACAGGGTATCAATGAGCAGTTCTTC	CASSLRGQGINEQFF
.	TRBV2	TRBJ1-6	TRBD1	TGTGCCAGCGGTCTCCTTCGGGACAGGGGTATATCACCCCTCCACTTT	CASGLLRDRGISPLHF
few	TRBV12-3/TRBV12-4	TRBJ1-1	.	TGTGCCAGCAGCCCGGGACTGATCACTGAAGCTTTCTTT	CASSPGLITEAFF
.	TRBV7-9	TRBJ2-1	.	TGTGCCAGCAGCTTTCCGGGGGCCTACAATGAGCAGTTCTTC	CASSFPGAYNEQFF
.	TRBV20-1	TRBJ2-7	TRBD2	TGCAGTGCTAGTCTGGCGGGGGCCTACGAGCAGTACTTC	CSASLAGAYEQYF
.	TRBV5-1	TRBJ2-7	.	TGCGCCAGCAGCTCGGACACTGTTTACGAGCAGTACTTC	CASSSDTVYEQYF
.	TRBV10-3	TRBJ1-1	.	TGTGCCATCGCGCGCCGCGGGCGCGGGGAGACTGAAGCTTTCTTT	CAIARRGRGETEAFF
.	TRBV20-1	TRBJ2-3	TRBD2	TGCAGTGAACTAGCGAAAGATACGCAGTATTTT	CSELAKDTQYF
many	TRBV7-2	TRBJ1-1	.	TGTGCCAGCAGCTTAGACCCAGAGAGAATGAACACTGAAGCTTTCTTT	CASSLDPERMNTEAFF
few	TRBV11-2	TRBJ1-3	TRBD1	TGTGCCAGCAGCCCGCGGACAGGGGGCACGACTTGGCCTGGAAACACCATATATTTT	CASSPRTGGTTWPGNTIYF
few	TRBV7-9	TRBJ1-5	.	TGTGCCAGCAGCCACGGCGGCCTGGGCAATCAGCCCCAGCATTTT	CASSHGGLGNQPQHF
few	TRBV12-3/TRBV12-4	TRBJ1-4	.	TGTGCCAGCAGTTACGGGACCGGATACGGAAAACTGTTTTTT	CASSYGTGYGKLFF
.	TRBV7-9	TRBJ2-1	.	TGTGCCAGCAGCTTAGCGGGGGTAGCTGGCTACAATGAGCAGTTCTTC	CASSLAGVAGYNEQFF
.	TRBV7-8	TRBJ2-7	.	TGTGCCAGCAGCTCCGGGAACTCCTACGAGCAGTACTTC	CASSSGNSYEQYF
.	TRBV27	TRBJ1-6	.	TGTGCCAGCAGTATCAGGGAATCACCCCTCCACTTT	CASSIRESPLHF
.	TRBV7-9	TRBJ2-1	.	TGTGCCAGCAGCCCCTCTCCTTTGGACTATGAGCAGTTCTTC	CASSPSPLDYEQFF
few	TRBV7-8	TRBJ2-5	.	TGTGCCAGCAGCCCAGATCTACGCGGGGCTACCCCTGAGACCCAGTACTTC	CASSPDLRGATPETQYF
.	TRBV20-1	TRBJ1-6	.	TGCAGTGCGACGACAGAGTCCTATAATTCACCCCTCCACTTT	CSATTESYNSPLHF
.	TRBV20-1	TRBJ2-1	.	TGCAGTGTCGGGGGAGGCGGGAATGAGCAGTTCTTC	CSVGGGGNEQFF
few	TRBV7-9	TRBJ2-1	TRBD2	TGTGCCAGCAGCGCGGGAGGACGATACAATGAGCAGTTCTTC	CASSAGGRYNEQFF
.	TRBV20-1	TRBJ2-7	TRBD2	TGCAGTGCTAGACGCTCCGGACTAGCCTACGAGCAGTACTTC	CSARRSGLAYEQYF
few	TRBV7-3	TRBJ2-3	TRBD2	TGTGCCAGCACCCAGGACCTAGCGGGAGAAGCAGATACGCAGTATTTT	CASTQDLAGEADTQYF
.	TRBV3-1	TRBJ2-5	.	TGTGCCAGCAGCCCCCTGCGGGGGCCCACAACCCAGTACTTC	CASSPLRGPTTQYF
.	TRBV7-9	TRBJ1-1	.	TGTGCCAGCAGCTTAGAGGCCGGATTTGAAGCTTTCTTT	CASSLEAGFEAFF
.	TRBV7-2	TRBJ2-7	TRBD2	TGTGCCAGCAGCTTAGTACTAGCGGGGGGGTACGAGCAGTACTTC	CASSLVLAGGYEQYF
few	TRBV12-5	TRBJ2-5	.	TGTGCTAGTGCTCCTGGGCCAACACGGGACCAGTACTTC	CASAPGPTRDQYF
.	TRBV15	TRBJ2-5	.	TGTGCCACCAGCAGAGCCCTGGGAGGTCGCACACCGATGGTGACCCAGTACTTC	CATSRALGGRTPMVTQYF
.	TRBV7-6	TRBJ2-6	TRBD2	TGTGCCAGCAGCCCCACCCTCCCAGCGGGGGTTTTCTCTGGGGCCAACGTCCTGACTTTC	CASSPTLPAGVFSGANVLTF
.	TRBV7-6	TRBJ2-3	.	TGTGCCAGCAGCGCCAGGGGGGGGACAGGCCGCACAGATACGCAGTATTTT	CASSARGGTGRTDTQYF
.	TRBV5-6	TRBJ1-2	.	TGTGCCAGCAGCTTGGGTCCGACACTAAACTATGGCTACACCTTC	CASSLGPTLNYGYTF
.	TRBV6-2/TRBV6-3	TRBJ1-5	.	TGTGCCAGCAGTTACGGCCCGGGTCGGAGCAATCAGCCCCAGCATTTT	CASSYGPGRSNQPQHF